A single sample is the source of the 2 T cell receptor beta chains below, sequenced in a study of OX40 agonist ivuxolimab in advanced cancers. Using immunoSEQ multiplex PCR, the repertoire was profiled, and TCRdb retains in-frame clones only, with some absent. The sample lists around 60,000 clones; 80% to 90% were seen once. The specimen was CD4+ or CD8+ T cells sorted from blood, collected in a trial of the OX40 agonist ivuxolimab. The receptor source for this set is an adult with an advanced solid tumor such as melanoma, head and neck, liver or kidney cancer.

The V gene is TRBV15, the J gene TRBJ2-7, with 8 bases aligning to TRBD1. This CDR3 has 14 residues. The V gene end was trimmed by 0 bases and the J gene end by 4 bases; junction bases not matched to a gene: 2. Germline-derived CDR1 and CDR2 are LNHNV and YYDKDF (reference sequence). CDR3 DNA: TGTGCCACCAGCAGAGAGGGACAGGCTTACGAGCAGTACTTC. Its protein product is CATSREGQAYEQYF.

The V and J genes are TRBV4-3 and TRBJ2-6; D uncertain. The germline V and J ends were trimmed by 0 bases and 0 bases, with 9 bases remaining between them. The germline CDR1 and CDR2 sequences are LGHNA and YSLEER. This CDR3 has 17 residues. CDR3 in DNA: TGCGCCAGCAGCCAAGAGATTAACTTCTCTGGGGCCAACGTCCTGACTTTC. Encoded protein: CASSQEINFSGANVLTF.